The 11 T cell receptor beta chains presented below share a single source sample, sequenced in a study of radiotherapy plus CTLA-4 blockade in lung cancer. Generated by immunoSEQ multiplex PCR, the TCRdb table keeps only in-frame clones and is missing some. The sample yields 60,000 to 65,000 clones, approximately 77% seen once. The sequencing here drew on peripheral blood, taken from a patient treated with radiotherapy plus ipilimumab. The receptors stem from a human donor with non-small cell lung cancer who had a complete response to radiotherapy plus ipilimumab.

The J gene is TRBJ2-1, the V gene TRBV4-3; D is uncertain. Germline CDR1 is LGHNA and CDR2 is YSLEER. The CDR3 loop spans 16 amino acids. V lost 0 bases to trimming and J lost 3 bases, with 12 bases between them. The CDR3 protein is CASSQDTVAFYNEQFF. The CDR3 bases are TGCGCCAGCAGCCAAGATACGGTAGCATTCTACAATGAGCAGTTCTTC.

The gene calls are TRBV7-2 and TRBJ2-2, with D perhaps TRBD2 (5 bases). CDR3 length equals 15 residues. Germline values: CDR1 SGHTA, CDR2 FQGNSA. V was cut by 0 bases and J by 2 bases, with 7 bases left in between. As DNA, the CDR3 is TGTGCCAGCAGCTTAGCGGGAGTAAACACCGGGGAGCTGTTTTTT. Residues: CASSLAGVNTGELFF.

The gene calls are TRBV30 and TRBJ2-6, with 10 bases aligning to TRBD1. Germline CDR1 reads GTSNPN; CDR2 reads SVGIG (reference sequence). J lost 3 bases, V lost 2 bases, and 10 bases had no gene match. The CDR3 contains 18 residues. The DNA of the CDR3 is TGTGCCTGGAGTCCCGGGACAGGGGTTTATTTTGGGGCCAACGTCCTGACTTTC. This codes for CAWSPGTGVYFGANVLTF.

The rearrangement joins TRBV7-9 to TRBJ1-2, with D uncertain. V was shortened by 5 bases and J by 9 bases, with 16 bases between the two germline ends. The CDR3 loop spans 13 amino acids. The germline CDR1 and CDR2 sequences are SEHNR and FQNEAQ (reference sequence). CDR3 residues: CASSQAGEYRYTF. DNA for the CDR3: TGTGCCAGCAGCCAAGCAGGCGAGTATCGCTACACCTTC. The full variable domain, completed using reference TRBV7-9 and TRBJ1-2, is DTGVSQNPRHKITKRGQNVTFRCDPISEHNRLYWYRQTLGQGPEFLTYFQNEAQLEKSRLLSDRFSAERPKGSFSTLEIQRTEQGDSAMYLCASSQAGEYRYTFGSGTRLTVV.

The chain combines TRBV29-1 with TRBJ1-1, with D hard to call. CDR1 and CDR2 (germline): SQVTM, ANQGSEA. V was shortened by 7 bases and J by 9 bases, with 15 bases between the two germline ends. This CDR3 is built from 11 residues. The CDR3 nucleotides are TGCAGCGCCCTTGGGGAACCGCAAGCTTTCTTT. It yields the protein CSALGEPQAFF. Combining the CDR3 with reference TRBV29-1 and TRBJ1-1 gives the whole variable domain SAVISQKPSRDICQRGTSLTIQCQVDSQVTMMFWYRQQPGQSLTLIATANQGSEATYESGFVIDKFPISRPNLTFSTLTVSNMSPEDSSIYLCSALGEPQAFFGQGTRLTVV.

The genes are TRBV10-3 and TRBJ1-2, with a possible D match to TRBD1 (5 bases). There are 14 residues in the CDR3. Between the trimmed V and J ends, which lost 4 bases and 7 bases, there was a span of 16 bases. Per the germline V gene, CDR1 is ENHRY and CDR2 is SYGVKD. CDR3 nucleotides: TGTGCCATCAGTGTCACTGAGGGGTGGGGTGGCTACACCTTC. Translated: CAISVTEGWGGYTF.

A word on this clone: One end of the junction fails to match germline, which may point to a read error. This chain links TRBV10-3 with TRBJ1-2; 7 bases line up with TRBD1. CDR1 is ENHRY, CDR2 SYGVKD, per germline. This CDR3 has 11 residues. The CDR3 bases are TGTGCCCTCAGGGGGGGGTCTGGCTACACCTTC. It is translated as CALRGGSGYTF.

The rearrangement joins TRBV9 to TRBJ1-4, with D hard to call. V was shortened by 0 bases and J by 5 bases, with 8 bases between the two germline ends. This CDR3 has 14 residues. CDR1 is SGDLS, CDR2 YYNGEE, per germline. The CDR3 protein is CASSVDTYNEKLFF. The CDR3 DNA reads TGTGCCAGCAGCGTAGACACTTACAATGAAAAACTGTTTTTT.

This clone was observed a few times. The V call is TRBV19, the J call TRBJ1-2, with 9 bases lining up with TRBD1. The CDR3 runs 15 residues. After removal of 5 bases from V and 4 bases from J, the junction contained 8 bases not matched to a gene. Germline-derived CDR1 and CDR2 are LNHDA and SQIVND (reference sequence). The CDR3 DNA reads TGTGCCAGTAGTCCCCCCGGGACAGGGCTCTATGGCTACACCTTC. It encodes CASSPPGTGLYGYTF.

This clone was observed a few times. Written as DNA, the CDR3 is TGTGCCAGCACCCAGGGAAAAGGGTACGAGCAGTACTTC. Residues: CASTQGKGYEQYF. This chain links TRBV5-4 with TRBJ2-7; TRBD1 might be the D (5 bases). V dropped 6 bases and J dropped 4 bases, with 14 bases sitting between them. This CDR3 has 13 amino acids. Germline V gives CDR1 SGHNT, CDR2 YYREEE (reference sequence).

This clone turned up a few times. V gene TRBV6-5 combines with J gene TRBJ1-2; D ambiguous. CDR3 length equals 13 residues. Germline V gene sequence: CDR1 MNHEY, CDR2 SVGAGI. Deletions cut 5 bases from V and 8 bases from J, with 15 bases between. The CDR3 reads CASSELDAQGYTF. CDR3 coding DNA: TGTGCCAGCAGTGAATTGGACGCCCAGGGCTACACCTTC.